The 19 T cell receptor beta chains given below trace back to one sample, sequenced in a study of blood T cell repertoires in COVID-19. Produced via immunoSEQ multiplex PCR; TCRdb's table is partial and in-frame only. This sample has about 270,000 clones, with 86% found just once. Sequencing used PBMCs or T cells enriched from blood (not recorded which). The receptors stem from a woman aged 18-29 years who had recovered from COVID-19.

This sequence joins TRBV28 and TRBJ2-3; D might be TRBD1 (6 bases). Germline V gene sequence: CDR1 MDHEN, CDR2 SYDVKM. This CDR3 contains 17 residues. V gave up 2 bases and J gave up 0 bases, with 15 bases separating them. This CDR3 is CASSLTGRITSTDTQYF. The DNA for the CDR3 is TGTGCCAGCAGTTTAACAGGGCGTATAACTAGCACAGATACGCAGTATTTT. The full variable domain, completed using reference TRBV28 and TRBJ2-3, is DVKVTQSSRYLVKRTGEKVFLECVQDMDHENMFWYRQDPGLGLRLIYFSYDVKMKEKGDIPEGYSVSREKKERFSLILESASTNQTSMYLCASSLTGRITSTDTQYFGPGTRLTVL.

In this sample, this clone turned up once. The rearrangement uses TRBV2 and TRBJ1-4, with D perhaps TRBD1 (6 bases). Trimming stripped 7 bases from V and 3 bases from J, with 15 bases between. This CDR3 is built from 15 residues. Germline CDR1 is SNHLY and CDR2 is FYNNEI. CDR3 DNA sequence: TGTGCCAGCAACTCAAGGGGGGGGTCTAATGAAAAACTGTTTTTT. This encodes CASNSRGGSNEKLFF.

This clone came up many times. The chain joins TRBV11-2 to TRBJ1-2; 7 bases map to TRBD1. The CDR3 is 15 amino acids. Germline CDR1 is SGHAT and CDR2 is FQNNGV. V gave up 5 bases and J gave up 7 bases; unmatched junction bases: 13. CDR3 DNA: TGTGCCAGCAGCCCAGACTCGACAGGGAGTGGTGGCTACACCTTC. Translated: CASSPDSTGSGGYTF. The full variable domain, its missing parts supplied by reference TRBV11-2 and TRBJ1-2, is EAGVAQSPRYKIIEKRQSVAFWCNPISGHATLYWYQQILGQGPKLLIQFQNNGVVDDSQLPKDRFSAERLKGVDSTLKIQPAKLEDSAVYLCASSPDSTGSGGYTFGSGTRLTVV.

The CDR3 DNA follows: TGTGCCAGCAGCCGGGGGAGATTCTATAGCAATCAGCCCCAGCATTTT. Its translation: CASSRGRFYSNQPQHF. This chain connects TRBV7-2 to TRBJ1-5, with a possible D match to TRBD1 (5 bases). Germline V gene lookup returns CDR1 SGHTA and CDR2 FQGNSA. Trimming stripped 5 bases from V and 0 bases from J, with 14 bases between. There are 16 residues in the CDR3. Looking up the rest from reference TRBV7-2 and TRBJ1-5 gives the full variable domain: GAGVSQSPSNKVTEKGKDVELRCDPISGHTALYWYRQSLGQGLEFLIYFQGNSAPDKSGLPSDRFSAERTGGSVSTLTIQRTQQEDSAVYLCASSRGRFYSNQPQHFGDGTRLSIL.

This clone was observed a few times. The gene calls are TRBV12-5 and TRBJ2-7, with TRBD2 identical over 7 bases. J gave up 4 bases and V 6 bases, and 24 bases lay outside the gene matches. From germline, CDR1 is LGHNT and CDR2 FRNRAP. The CDR3 is 19 residues long. CDR3 nucleotide sequence: TGTGCTAGTGGGACGCTTCCGTCACGGGGGGAGATGCTTGGGTACGAGCAGTACTTC. It codes for CASGTLPSRGEMLGYEQYF.

On this clone itself: The sample has other DNA sequences that encode this CDR3 too. V is TRBV29-1 and J is TRBJ1-1, with a tentative D call TRBD1 (6 bases). Trimming stripped 6 bases from V and 1 base from J, with 12 bases between. The CDR3 has 13 residues. Germline V gives CDR1 SQVTM, CDR2 ANQGSEA. CDR3: CSVSTGGNTEAFF. As DNA, the CDR3 is TGCAGCGTCTCGACAGGCGGGAACACTGAAGCTTTCTTT.

In its sample, this clone was seen a few times. The chain uses TRBV5-1 and TRBJ2-2; D is perhaps TRBD2 (6 bases). V was shortened by 4 bases and J by 4 bases, with 11 bases between the two germline ends. CDR1 and CDR2 from the germline V gene are SGHRS and YFSETQ. The CDR3 is 14 amino acids. The CDR3 here is CASSLMTSTGELFF. CDR3 bases: TGCGCCAGCAGCCTCATGACTAGCACCGGGGAGCTGTTTTTT. Using reference TRBV5-1 and TRBJ2-2 for the parts outside the CDR3, the full variable domain is KAGVTQTPRYLIKTRGQQVTLSCSPISGHRSVSWYQQTPGQGLQFLFEYFSETQRNKGNFPGRFSGRQFSNSRSEMNVSTLELGDSALYLCASSLMTSTGELFFGEGSRLTVL.

The chain is built from TRBV18 and TRBJ1-3, with unresolved D. This CDR3 contains 15 residues. Germline V gene data show CDR1 as KGHSH and CDR2 as LQKENI. With 3 bases removed from V and 1 base from J, the gap between germline ends came to 10 bases. The CDR3 is CASSPGSGSGNTIYF. Here the CDR3 DNA reads TGTGCCAGCTCACCCGGCTCAGGATCTGGAAACACCATATATTTT.

The V and J genes are TRBV7-2 and TRBJ1-6, with 10 bases identical to TRBD1. The CDR3 contains 16 residues. After removal of 3 bases from V and 9 bases from J, the junction contained 8 bases not matched to a gene. Germline V gene data show CDR1 as SGHTA and CDR2 as FQGNSA. The CDR3 bases are TGTGCCAGCAGCTTGGGGACAGGGGAGCGAAGTTCACCCCTCCACTTT. It yields the protein CASSLGTGERSSPLHF.

The chain links TRBV18 to TRBJ1-5; D remains unclear. Germline V gives CDR1 KGHSH, CDR2 LQKENI. The CDR3 totals 13 residues. V was clipped by 4 bases and J by 4 bases, with 8 bases between them. The chain's CDR3 is CASSQEVNQPQHF. The DNA for the CDR3 is TGTGCCAGCTCACAAGAGGTGAATCAGCCCCAGCATTTT.

V is TRBV4-3 and J is TRBJ1-3; the match to TRBD1 covers 8 bases. CDR1 LGHNA and CDR2 YSLEER come from the germline V gene. After removal of 3 bases from V and 6 bases from J, the junction contained 7 bases not matched to a gene. The CDR3 spans 15 residues. DNA of the CDR3: TGCGCCAGCAGCCACGACAGGGGTTACGAAAACACCATATATTTT. Translated: CASSHDRGYENTIYF.

The chain uses TRBV27 and TRBJ2-7, with TRBD1 matching 10 bases. The germline gives CDR1 MNHEY, CDR2 SMNVEV (reference sequence). V gave up 6 bases and J gave up 0 bases; unmatched junction bases: 5. The length of the CDR3 is 15 residues. Here the CDR3 reads CASSSGTGVSYEQYF. The CDR3 nucleotides read TGTGCCAGCAGCTCCGGGACAGGGGTCTCCTACGAGCAGTACTTC.

This clone appeared a few times. The chain couples TRBV5-8 to TRBJ1-2; TRBD1 aligns across 8 bases. V dropped 2 bases and J dropped 6; count of bases not matched to a gene: 3. The CDR3 covers 13 residues. The germline V gene has CDR1 SGHTS and CDR2 YDEGEE. The CDR3 sequence is CASSLPTGDGYTF. The DNA of the CDR3 is TGTGCCAGCAGCTTACCGACAGGGGATGGCTACACCTTC.

The chain combines TRBV7-3 with TRBJ2-3; TRBD2 is a possible D gene (6 bases). Trimming removed 5 bases from V and 4 bases from J, with 16 bases in between. This CDR3 is 15 amino acids long. Per the germline V gene, CDR1 is SGHTA and CDR2 is FQGTGA. In nucleotides, the CDR3 is TGTGCCAGCAGCCAATCCAAGGCTAGCGCAGATACGCAGTATTTT. This gives the protein CASSQSKASADTQYF.

V is TRBV7-6 and J is TRBJ1-1; no clear D gene. The CDR3 is 13 residues long. Germline assignment: CDR1 SGHVS and CDR2 FNYEAQ. Trimming left V 7 bases short and J 3 bases short, with 12 bases between. In nucleotides, the CDR3 is TGTGCCAGCACTTTAGTAGCGGACACTGAAGCTTTCTTT. Protein product: CASTLVADTEAFF.

The V gene is TRBV3-1 (or the pseudogene TRBV3-2), the J gene TRBJ2-1; 8 bases are a match to TRBD2. The trim removed 1 base at V and 0 bases at J, leaving 5 bases unmatched. Germline loops: CDR1 LGHDT, CDR2 YNNKEL (reference sequence). The CDR3 extends over 17 amino acids. The CDR3 DNA reads as TGTGCCAGCAGCCAAGGTTTTAGCGGGATCTCCTACAATGAGCAGTTCTTC. Translating gives CASSQGFSGISYNEQFF.

This chain joins TRBV30 and TRBJ1-5, with D perhaps matching TRBD1 (5 bases). V was cut by 2 bases and J by 7 bases, with 12 bases left in between. Germline CDR1 is GTSNPN and CDR2 is SVGIG (reference sequence). CDR3 length equals 13 residues. The CDR3 DNA follows: TGTGCCTGGAGTTCCAACCAGGGACAGCCCCAGCATTTT. Its protein is CAWSSNQGQPQHF.

The chain joins TRBV5-6 to TRBJ2-2; 8 bases align to TRBD1. Trimming took 2 bases from V and 4 from J; bases not matched to a gene: 7. The CDR3 loop spans 16 amino acids. Germline V gene sequence: CDR1 SGHDT, CDR2 YYEEEE. The CDR3 spells CASSFLGRGLTGELFF. Written as DNA, the CDR3 is TGTGCCAGCAGCTTTCTCGGCAGGGGGCTCACCGGGGAGCTGTTTTTT.

This sequence joins TRBV2 and TRBJ2-1; 9 bases are a match to TRBD2. This CDR3 is built from 18 residues. Losses at the gene ends were 2 bases for V and 8 bases for J; bases not matched to a gene: 16. The V gene's germline CDR1 is SNHLY and CDR2 FYNNEI. CDR3 residues: CASSELVISSGRGDEQFF. CDR3 nucleotide sequence: TGTGCCAGCAGTGAACTGGTAATAAGTAGCGGGAGAGGAGATGAGCAGTTCTTC.